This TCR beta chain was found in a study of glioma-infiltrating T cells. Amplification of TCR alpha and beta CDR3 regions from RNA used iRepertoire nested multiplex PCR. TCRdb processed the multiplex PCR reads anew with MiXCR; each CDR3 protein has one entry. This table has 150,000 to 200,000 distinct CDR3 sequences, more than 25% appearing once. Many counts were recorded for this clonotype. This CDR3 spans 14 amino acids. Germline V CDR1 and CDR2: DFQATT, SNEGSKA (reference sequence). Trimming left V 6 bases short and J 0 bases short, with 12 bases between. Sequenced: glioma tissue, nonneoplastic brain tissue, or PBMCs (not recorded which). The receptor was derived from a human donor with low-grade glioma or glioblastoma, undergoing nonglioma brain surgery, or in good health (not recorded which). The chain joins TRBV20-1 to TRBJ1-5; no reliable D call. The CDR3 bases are TGCAGTGCCCGACCCGGCAGTAGCAATCAGCCCCAGCATTTT. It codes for CSARPGSSNQPQHF.